The 28 T cell receptor beta chains presented below share a single source sample, sequenced in a study of blood T cell repertoires in COVID-19. The protocol was immunoSEQ multiplex PCR, while the TCRdb copy is restricted to in-frame clones and leaves out a portion. Among about 46,000 clones listed, approximately 85% were seen once. The sample was peripheral blood. The receptor set was obtained from a human donor in a cohort sampled during active COVID-19. The donor label of this sample is uncertain.

This chain links TRBV28 with TRBJ1-4, with TRBD1 matching over 8 bases. CDR1 is MDHEN, CDR2 SYDVKM, per germline. After removal of 6 bases from V and 7 bases from J, the junction contained 10 bases not matched to a gene. The CDR3 has 15 amino acids. The DNA of the CDR3 is TGTGCCAGCAGGATGGGGGGGACAGGCGCTGAAAAACTGTTTTTT. It yields the protein CASRMGGTGAEKLFF.

The chain has TRBV7-8 and TRBJ2-1, with a tentative D call TRBD2 (7 bases). Germline CDR1 reads SGHVS; CDR2 reads FQNEAQ. V gave up 5 bases and J gave up 9 bases, with 20 bases separating them. The CDR3 contains 15 residues. CDR3 DNA: TGTGCCAGCAGCCAGCAAGGGGGACTAATGGCTGAGCAGTTCTTC. It specifies CASSQQGGLMAEQFF. The variable domain in full, with the rest retrieved from reference TRBV7-8 and TRBJ2-1, is GAGVSQSPRYKVAKRGQDVALRCDPISGHVSLFWYQQALGQGPEFLTYFQNEAQLDKSGLPSDRFFAERPEGSVSTLKIQRTQQEDSAVYLCASSQQGGLMAEQFFGPGTRLTVL.

The genes are TRBV24-1 and TRBJ1-5; 7 positions agree with TRBD1. The germline V gene encodes CDR1 KGHDR and CDR2 SFDVKD. CDR3 size: 13 residues. The V gene end was trimmed by 7 bases and the J gene end by 5 bases; junction bases not matched to a gene: 4. The CDR3 loop is CATRDREDQPQHF. As DNA, the CDR3 is TGTGCCACCAGAGACAGGGAGGATCAGCCCCAGCATTTT.

CDR3 DNA: TGTGCCAGCAGCTTAGTGGCCCCCCTTGAAGTTTTGAACACTGAAGCTTTCTTT. Translating gives CASSLVAPLEVLNTEAFF. The chain has TRBV7-9 and TRBJ1-1; D is unclear. The CDR3 runs to 18 residues. Germline V CDR1 and CDR2: SEHNR, FQNEAQ (reference sequence). Trimming took 1 base from V and 0 from J, leaving 18 bases between them.

DNA of the CDR3: TGTGCCAGCAGCTCCTCCGGGAGGGGGGGAGAGACCCAGTACTTC. Its translation is CASSSSGRGGETQYF. This chain links TRBV7-3 with TRBJ2-5; TRBD2 agrees at 8 bases. This CDR3 comprises 15 residues. Germline V gene sequence: CDR1 SGHTA, CDR2 FQGTGA. Trimming cost V 4 bases and J 4 bases; bases outside gene matches: 8.

CDR3 bases: TGCGCCAGCAGCTTGGACGCGAATTCAGGCGGGGAGCTGTTTTTT. Encoded protein: CASSLDANSGGELFF. The V gene is TRBV5-1, the J gene TRBJ2-2; D ambiguous. Per germline, CDR1 SGHRS and CDR2 YFSETQ. Between the trimmed V and J ends, which lost 0 bases and 7 bases, there was a span of 13 bases. The CDR3 extends over 15 amino acids.

This clone was detected only once. The rearrangement links TRBV11-2 to TRBJ1-4, with a tentative D call TRBD1 (5 bases). V lost 5 bases and J 10 bases, leaving 20 bases between the germline ends. The CDR3 is 15 amino acids. Per germline, CDR1 SGHAT and CDR2 FQNNGV. The CDR3 nucleotides are TGTGCCAGCAGCGATCCCCGGGGGGGTGCCGGAAAACTGTTTTTT. Protein sequence: CASSDPRGGAGKLFF. Full variable domain (rest looked up from reference TRBV11-2 and TRBJ1-4): EAGVAQSPRYKIIEKRQSVAFWCNPISGHATLYWYQQILGQGPKLLIQFQNNGVVDDSQLPKDRFSAERLKGVDSTLKIQPAKLEDSAVYLCASSDPRGGAGKLFFGSGTQLSVL.

This clone has a handful of counts. The chain is built from TRBV19 and TRBJ2-6; TRBD2 might be the D (5 bases). Trimming stripped 1 base from V and 1 base from J, with 8 bases between. The CDR3 contains 16 residues. The V gene's germline CDR1 is LNHDA and CDR2 SQIVND (reference sequence). The CDR3 here is CASSIGEGSGANVLTF. DNA for the CDR3: TGTGCCAGTAGTATAGGAGAGGGTTCTGGGGCCAACGTCCTGACTTTC.

The chain couples TRBV7-2 to TRBJ2-3; perhaps TRBD1 as D (6 bases). V was trimmed by 6 bases and J by 4 bases, leaving 17 bases between them. From germline, CDR1 is SGHTA and CDR2 FQGNSA. The CDR3 extends over 15 amino acids. CDR3 DNA: TGTGCCAGCAGTCCAACAGGGTGGTGGGCAGATACGCAGTATTTT. Translated: CASSPTGWWADTQYF.

The genes are TRBV3-1 (or the pseudogene TRBV3-2) and TRBJ2-5; 8 nucleotides agree with TRBD1. J was trimmed by 5 bases and V by 0 bases; bases with no gene match: 8. Germline V gene lookup returns CDR1 LGHDT and CDR2 YNNKEL (reference sequence). The CDR3 contains 16 residues. The CDR3 sequence is CASSQDLSRGLETQYF. The DNA of the CDR3 is TGTGCCAGCAGCCAAGATCTCTCCAGGGGGCTGGAGACCCAGTACTTC.

The CDR3 here is CASSLGLGQGSNGYTF. CDR3 in DNA: TGTGCCAGCAGCTTGGGGCTGGGGCAGGGTTCGAATGGCTACACCTTC. V is TRBV5-6 and J is TRBJ1-2, with D possibly TRBD1 on 5 matching bases. The V end was cut by 0 bases, the J end by 6 bases, with 18 bases between. This CDR3 has 16 residues. The germline CDR1 and CDR2 sequences are SGHDT and YYEEEE.

The chain carries TRBV6-5 and TRBJ1-4; weak D call: TRBD1 (5 bases). CDR1 and CDR2 from the germline V gene are MNHEY and SVGAGI. Trimming took 6 bases from V and 8 from J, leaving 16 bases between them. The CDR3 has 14 amino acids. The CDR3 here is CASSHRQGREKLFF. In DNA form, the CDR3 reads TGTGCCAGCAGCCACAGGCAGGGAAGAGAAAAACTGTTTTTT.

The chain carries TRBV20-1 and TRBJ1-1; possible D gene TRBD1, 6 bases. This CDR3 has 11 residues. Germline CDR1 is DFQATT and CDR2 is SNEGSKA (reference sequence). Between the trimmed V and J ends, which lost 5 bases and 11 bases, there was a span of 15 bases. CDR3 amino acids: CSAGAGTPAFF. The CDR3 nucleotides are TGCAGTGCTGGGGCCGGGACACCGGCTTTCTTT.

There are many counts of this clone. The chain has TRBV25-1 and TRBJ1-1; D not certain. Trimming took 8 bases from V and 1 from J, leaving 14 bases between them. CDR1 is MGHDK and CDR2 is SYGVNS in the germline V gene. This CDR3 spans 14 amino acids. This CDR3 reads CASQSHRGNTEAFF. The CDR3 DNA reads TGTGCCAGCCAGTCACACCGTGGGAACACTGAAGCTTTCTTT.

The chain couples TRBV4-2 to TRBJ2-1; 9 bases map to TRBD2. V was clipped by 2 bases and J by 0 bases; unmatched bases: 5. The CDR3 is 17 residues long. CDR1 LGHNA and CDR2 YNFKEQ come from the germline V gene. Here the CDR3 DNA reads TGTGCCAGCAGCCAATCCCTAGCGGGGAGCTCCTACAATGAGCAGTTCTTC. Amino acids: CASSQSLAGSSYNEQFF.

V is TRBV6-5 and J is TRBJ1-5; 11 nucleotides align to TRBD1. V lost 7 bases, J lost 4 bases, and 6 bases stayed unmatched. Per germline, CDR1 MNHEY and CDR2 SVGAGI. CDR3 length equals 15 residues. CDR3: CASIPGTGGNQPQHF. The CDR3 coding sequence is TGTGCCAGCATTCCCGGGACAGGGGGGAATCAGCCCCAGCATTTT.

The V gene is TRBV18, the J gene TRBJ1-3; D is uncertain. Germline assignment: CDR1 KGHSH and CDR2 LQKENI. This CDR3 contains 15 residues. With 0 bases removed from V and 3 bases from J, the gap between germline ends came to 9 bases. The chain's CDR3 is CASSPPMADGNTIYF. In DNA, the CDR3 is TGTGCCAGCTCACCACCGATGGCAGATGGAAACACCATATATTTT. The variable domain in full, completed from reference TRBV18 and TRBJ1-3, reads NAGVMQNPRHLVRRRGQEARLRCSPMKGHSHVYWYRQLPEEGLKFMVYLQKENIIDESGMPKERFSAEFPKEGPSILRIQQVVRGDSAAYFCASSPPMADGNTIYFGEGSWLTVV.

V usage is TRBV6-4 and J usage is TRBJ2-3, with a tentative D call TRBD2 (5 bases). Per the germline V gene, CDR1 is MRHNA and CDR2 is SNTAGT. The CDR3 runs to 13 residues. V lost 6 bases and J lost 8, with 15 bases in between. CDR3 residues: CASSSYEGGTQYF. The CDR3 DNA reads TGTGCCAGCAGCTCGTACGAGGGCGGTACGCAGTATTTT.

J is TRBJ1-2 and V is TRBV13; 7 nucleotides line up with TRBD1. V gave up 3 bases and J gave up 7 bases; unmatched junction bases: 8. The CDR3 is 14 amino acids. CDR1 is PRHDT, CDR2 FYEKMQ, per germline (reference sequence). The CDR3 DNA sequence: TGTGCCAGCAGCTTTCGACAGGGTTCAGGTGGCTACACCTTC. Protein sequence: CASSFRQGSGGYTF.

The rearrangement links TRBV2 to TRBJ1-5; 8 bases are a match to TRBD1. Germline CDR1 reads SNHLY; CDR2 reads FYNNEI. V gave up 7 bases and J gave up 2 bases; unmatched junction bases: 1. The length of the CDR3 is 13 residues. CDR3 loop: CASTGQGNQPQHF. In nucleotides, the CDR3 is TGTGCCAGCACGGGACAGGGCAATCAGCCCCAGCATTTT.

CDR3 residues: CASSLLGRVELFF. The CDR3 coding sequence is TGTGCCAGCAGCCTTTTAGGGCGGGTAGAGCTGTTTTTT. The genes are TRBV12-3 or TRBV12-4 and TRBJ2-2, with D possibly matching TRBD2 (5 bases). V was cut by 6 bases and J by 11 bases, with 16 bases left in between. This CDR3 has 13 residues.

The chain combines TRBV7-8 with TRBJ2-5; 8 bases match TRBD1. The CDR3 has 15 amino acids. CDR1 and CDR2 from the germline V gene are SGHVS and FQNEAQ. V dropped 5 bases and J dropped 5; count of bases not matched to a gene: 10. CDR3 nucleotide sequence: TGTGCCAGCAGCCCCACAGGACAGGGATTGGAGACCCAGTACTTC. This gives the protein CASSPTGQGLETQYF.

This CDR3 is CAIRQLAGYNEQFF. The CDR3 bases are TGTGCCATCAGGCAACTAGCGGGGTACAATGAGCAGTTCTTC. This sequence joins TRBV10-3 and TRBJ2-1, with 10 nucleotides matching TRBD2. In germline, CDR1 is ENHRY, CDR2 SYGVKD. Trimming removed 6 bases from V and 4 bases from J; junction bases left unmatched: 3. The CDR3 extends over 14 amino acids.

The CDR3 nucleotides are TGTGCCAGCAGCTCGAGGATTTCCGGGACAGGATTCTACGAGCAGTACTTC. Translating it yields CASSSRISGTGFYEQYF. The V call is TRBV5-5, the J call TRBJ2-7; 8 bases match TRBD1. V shed 3 bases and J 3 bases; nucleotides not matched to a gene: 14. CDR1 SGHKS and CDR2 YYEKEE come from the germline V gene (reference sequence). This CDR3 is built from 17 residues.

This clone was recorded only once. This chain connects TRBV9 to TRBJ1-2, with TRBD1 matching over 8 bases. Losses at the gene ends were 3 bases for V and 0 bases for J; bases not matched to a gene: 1. The CDR3 extends over 14 amino acids. Per the germline V gene, CDR1 is SGDLS and CDR2 is YYNGEE. In DNA form, the CDR3 reads TGTGCCAGCAGCGGACAGGGGTCTAACTATGGCTACACCTTC. It codes for CASSGQGSNYGYTF.

The rearrangement links TRBV28 to TRBJ1-2, with D possibly matching TRBD1 (6 bases). The V gene lost 5 bases and the J gene lost 2 bases, with 9 bases spanning the gap. This CDR3 has 13 residues. Germline V gives CDR1 MDHEN, CDR2 SYDVKM. This CDR3 is CASSEDRNYGYTF. DNA of the CDR3: TGTGCCAGCAGTGAGGACAGAAACTATGGCTACACCTTC.

The chain couples TRBV4-1 to TRBJ2-2; a weak D match, TRBD1 (5 bases). Per the germline V gene, CDR1 is MGHRA and CDR2 is YSYEKL. The CDR3 covers 15 residues. The V gene lost 0 bases and the J gene lost 2 bases, with 7 bases spanning the gap. The CDR3 spells CASSQETANTGELFF. The CDR3 region has the DNA TGCGCCAGCAGCCAAGAGACAGCCAACACCGGGGAGCTGTTTTTT.

The table lists this clone with a few counts. The chain uses TRBV19 and TRBJ2-5, with unresolved D. Germline CDR1 and CDR2: LNHDA and SQIVND (reference sequence). Trimming removed 1 base at V and 9 bases at J, with 18 bases between. This CDR3 contains 15 residues. CDR3 nucleotide sequence: TGTGCCAGTAGTATAGTTGCAGGTCCATCGATGGCCCAGTACTTC. It yields the protein CASSIVAGPSMAQYF.